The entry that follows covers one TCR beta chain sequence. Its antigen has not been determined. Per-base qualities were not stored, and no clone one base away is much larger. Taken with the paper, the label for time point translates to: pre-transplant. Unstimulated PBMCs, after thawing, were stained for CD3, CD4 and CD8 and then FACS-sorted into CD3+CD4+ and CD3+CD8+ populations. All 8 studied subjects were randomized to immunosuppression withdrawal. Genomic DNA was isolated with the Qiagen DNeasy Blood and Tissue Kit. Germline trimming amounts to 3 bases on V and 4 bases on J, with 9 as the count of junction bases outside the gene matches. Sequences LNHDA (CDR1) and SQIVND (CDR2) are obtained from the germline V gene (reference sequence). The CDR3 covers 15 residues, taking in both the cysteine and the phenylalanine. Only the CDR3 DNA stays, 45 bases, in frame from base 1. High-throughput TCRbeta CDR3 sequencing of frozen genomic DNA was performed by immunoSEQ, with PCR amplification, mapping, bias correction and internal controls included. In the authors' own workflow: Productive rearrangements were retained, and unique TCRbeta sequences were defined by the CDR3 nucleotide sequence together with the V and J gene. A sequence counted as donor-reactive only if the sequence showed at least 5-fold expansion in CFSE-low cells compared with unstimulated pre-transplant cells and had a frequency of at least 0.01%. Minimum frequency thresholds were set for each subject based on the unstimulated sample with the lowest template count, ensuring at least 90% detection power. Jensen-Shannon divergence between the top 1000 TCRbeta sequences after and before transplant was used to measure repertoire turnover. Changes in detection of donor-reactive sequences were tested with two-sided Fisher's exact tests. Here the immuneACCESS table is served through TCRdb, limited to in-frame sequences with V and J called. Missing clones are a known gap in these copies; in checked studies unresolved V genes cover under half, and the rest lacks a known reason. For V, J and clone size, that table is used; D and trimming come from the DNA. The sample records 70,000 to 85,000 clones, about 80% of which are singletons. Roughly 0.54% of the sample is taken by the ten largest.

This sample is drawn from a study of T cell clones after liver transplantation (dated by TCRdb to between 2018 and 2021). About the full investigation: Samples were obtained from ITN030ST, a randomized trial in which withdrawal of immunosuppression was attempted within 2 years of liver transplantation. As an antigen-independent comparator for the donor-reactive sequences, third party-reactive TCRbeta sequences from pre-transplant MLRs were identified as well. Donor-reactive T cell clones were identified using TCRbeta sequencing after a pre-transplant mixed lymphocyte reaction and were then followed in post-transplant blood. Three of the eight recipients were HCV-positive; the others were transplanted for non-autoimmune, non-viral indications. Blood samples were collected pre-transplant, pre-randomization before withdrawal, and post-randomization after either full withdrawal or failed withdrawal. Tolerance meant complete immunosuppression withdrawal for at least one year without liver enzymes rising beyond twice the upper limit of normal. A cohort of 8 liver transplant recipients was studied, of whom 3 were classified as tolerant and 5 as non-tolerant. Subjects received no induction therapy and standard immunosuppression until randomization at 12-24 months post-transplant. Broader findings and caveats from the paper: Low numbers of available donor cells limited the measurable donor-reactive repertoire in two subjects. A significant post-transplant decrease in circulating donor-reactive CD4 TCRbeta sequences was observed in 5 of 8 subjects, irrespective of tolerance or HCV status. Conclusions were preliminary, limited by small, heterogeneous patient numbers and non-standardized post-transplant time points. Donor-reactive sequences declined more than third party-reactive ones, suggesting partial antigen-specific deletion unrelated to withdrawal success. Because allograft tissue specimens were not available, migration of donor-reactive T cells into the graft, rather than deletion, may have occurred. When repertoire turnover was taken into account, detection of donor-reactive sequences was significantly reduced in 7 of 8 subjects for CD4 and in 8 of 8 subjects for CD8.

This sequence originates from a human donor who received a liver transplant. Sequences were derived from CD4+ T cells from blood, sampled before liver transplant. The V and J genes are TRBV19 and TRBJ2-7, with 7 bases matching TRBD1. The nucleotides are TGTGCCAGTAGTATTGACAGGGAACGGTTTTACGAGCAGTACTTC. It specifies CASSIDRERFYEQYF.